This TCR beta chain is from a study of blood T cell repertoires in COVID-19 (dated by TCRdb to 2019 to 2021). Background for the entire study: Samples covering the acute and convalescent phases of COVID-19 were provided by collaborators in the United States, Italy and Spain. The material from the prospective study consisted of cDNA or gDNA derived from T cells, B-cell-depleted T cells, or PBMCs. The sample metadata nearly always contained a de-identified subject ID, COVID-19 status, age in years and sex. The dataset comprised deeply sampled blood TCRbeta repertoires from subjects exposed to, actively infected with, or recovered from COVID-19. Where available, HLA class I and class II types were taken from metadata supplied by the sample provider and were not determined by assay-based typing. Samples came from the ongoing ImmuneRACE study (first 160 participants) plus 1,254 subjects from 6 global collaborators. A freely available public database, intended as a resource for researchers studying the immune response to SARS-CoV-2, is where the repertoires were released.

Each collaborating institution followed its own protocols to collect whole blood in K2EDTA tubes. For TCRbeta analysis, collaborator samples were shipped as frozen whole blood, as isolated PBMCs, or as DNA extracted from either sample type. TCRbeta CDR3 regions were amplified from genomic DNA by means of the immunoSEQ Assay, a bias-controlled multiplex PCR. The study's processing was this. The number of nucleated cells in each sample was estimated by amplification of reference gene primers within the assay. Sequence reads were collapsed and filtered to measure the absolute abundance of every unique TCRbeta CDR3 rearrangement. For each sample, productive Simpson clonality was calculated as the square root of Simpson's diversity index over productive rearrangements. Imported from immuneACCESS, the table was reduced by TCRdb to in-frame sequences with V and J called. These copies leave out some clones; in studies compared against another copy, an unresolved V gene accounts for under half, and the cause of the remainder is not known. V and J calls and clone size are those listed in that table; D and trimming were worked out from the DNA. In all, the sample holds around 320,000 clones, and approximately 86% of those were seen once. The ten largest make up roughly 2% of the sample.

V loses 3 bases at its end and J loses 4 bases; junction bases beyond the gene matches: 5. The CDR3 goes from the cysteine to the phenylalanine over 15 residues. The DNA shown is the 45-base CDR3, in frame from base 1. CDR1 and CDR2 are drawn from the germline V gene: SGDLS, YYNGEE. Results and caveats for the whole study, not just this receptor: The amount of clinical and demographic metadata varied by source and participant and was provided uncurated.

Concerning this clone itself: Its recognized antigen is unknown. No qualities accompany the bases; no much larger clone lies one base away.

The rearranged segments are TRBV9 and TRBJ2-1, with 9 bases in between that match TRBD2. The receptor was isolated from a man younger than 35 with active or convalescent COVID-19. Material: peripheral blood. For the CDR3, the sequence is CASSATSGAYNEQFF. The sequenced DNA: TGTGCCAGCAGCGCGACTAGCGGAGCGTACAATGAGCAGTTCTTC.